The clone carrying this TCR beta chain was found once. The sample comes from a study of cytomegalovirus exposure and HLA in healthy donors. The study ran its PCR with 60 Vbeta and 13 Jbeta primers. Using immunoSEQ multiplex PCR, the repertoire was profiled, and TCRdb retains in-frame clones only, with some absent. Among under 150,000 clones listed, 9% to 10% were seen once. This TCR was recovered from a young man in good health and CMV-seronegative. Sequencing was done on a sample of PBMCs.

The DNA for the CDR3 is TGCGCCAGCAGCCAAGCCCGTAAGGGTCTAGGGGATGAGCAGTTCTTC. This sequence encodes CASSQARKGLGDEQFF. This sequence joins TRBV4-1 and TRBJ2-1; D possibly corresponds to TRBD1 (5 bases). Germline V CDR1 and CDR2: MGHRA, YSYEKL. Trimming took 1 base from V and 8 from J, leaving 18 bases between them. CDR3 length equals 16 residues.